This T cell receptor beta chain derives from a study of T cell clonality in common variable immunodeficiency. Study-level findings and limits: CVID subjects showed higher TCRbeta clonality than healthy controls.

Assay used: immunoSEQ multiplex PCR; TCRdb lists only in-frame clones, some missing. The specimen has 25,000 to 35,000 clones, none found just once. Each donor provided roughly 4.5 to 8.5 ml of heparinized whole blood. The sample holds many counts of this clone. Antigen: not known. The CDR3 extends 3 residues past the end of the read, so its final part is completed from the germline J gene. This CDR3 spans 15 amino acids. V dropped 7 bases and J dropped 1 base, with 15 bases sitting between them. Germline V gene data show CDR1 as MNHEY and CDR2 as SVGEGT. This chain uses TRBV6-2 or TRBV6-3 with TRBJ2-3; tentatively, D is TRBD1 (6 bases). The sequence derives from a person between 18 and 70 years old in good health. The sample comprised peripheral blood mononuclear cells. Partial CDR3 DNA: TGTGCCAGCAACCTACAGGGAACCGGCACAGATACG. Translating it yields CASNLQGTGTDT. The whole CDR3 sequence is CASNLQGTGTDTQYF.